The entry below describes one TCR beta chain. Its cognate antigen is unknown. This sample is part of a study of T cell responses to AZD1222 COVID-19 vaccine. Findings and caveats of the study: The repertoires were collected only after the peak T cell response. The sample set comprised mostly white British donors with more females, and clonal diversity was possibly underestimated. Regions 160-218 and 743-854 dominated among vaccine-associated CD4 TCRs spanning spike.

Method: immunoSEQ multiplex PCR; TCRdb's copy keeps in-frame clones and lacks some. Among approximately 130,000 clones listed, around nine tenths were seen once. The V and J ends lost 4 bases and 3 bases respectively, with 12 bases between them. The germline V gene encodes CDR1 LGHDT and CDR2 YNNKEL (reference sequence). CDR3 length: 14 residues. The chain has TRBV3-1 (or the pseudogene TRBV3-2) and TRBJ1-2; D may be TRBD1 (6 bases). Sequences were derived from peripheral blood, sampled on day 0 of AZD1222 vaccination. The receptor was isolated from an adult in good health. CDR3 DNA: TGTGCCAGCAGCCCGCAGGGGCTTGACTATGGCTACACCTTC. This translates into CASSPQGLDYGYTF.